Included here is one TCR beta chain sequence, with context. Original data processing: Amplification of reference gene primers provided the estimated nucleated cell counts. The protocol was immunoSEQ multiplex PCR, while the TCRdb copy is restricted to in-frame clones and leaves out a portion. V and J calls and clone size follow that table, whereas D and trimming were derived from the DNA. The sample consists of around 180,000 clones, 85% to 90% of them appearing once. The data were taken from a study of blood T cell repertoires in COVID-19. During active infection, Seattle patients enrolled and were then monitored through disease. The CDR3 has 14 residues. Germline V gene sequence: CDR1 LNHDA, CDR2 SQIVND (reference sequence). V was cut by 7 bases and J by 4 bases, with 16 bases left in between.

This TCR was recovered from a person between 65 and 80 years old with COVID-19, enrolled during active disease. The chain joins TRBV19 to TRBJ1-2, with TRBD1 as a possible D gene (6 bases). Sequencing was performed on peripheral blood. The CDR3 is CASTPSGDAYGYTF. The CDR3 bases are TGTGCCAGTACACCCTCAGGGGACGCCTATGGCTACACCTTC. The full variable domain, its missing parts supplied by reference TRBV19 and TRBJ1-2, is DGGITQSPKYLFRKEGQNVTLSCEQNLNHDAMYWYRQDPGQGLRLIYYSQIVNDFQKGDIAEGYSVSREKKESFPLTVTSAQKNPTAFYLCASTPSGDAYGYTFGSGTRLTVV.